The rows below give T cell receptor beta chains drawn from one sample of a study of cytomegalovirus exposure and HLA in healthy donors. Sequenced by immunoSEQ multiplex PCR; TCRdb stores in-frame clones only, minus some. The sample comprises about 98,000 clones, about 80% of which are singletons, and roughly 3.5% rests with the top ten. Material: PBMCs. The receptors were sampled from a female donor in good health and CMV-seropositive. The CDR3 runs from the conserved cysteine through the conserved F or W. The D gene is left open where the match is weak. Only some rows state a clone size, as once, few, many or a class for expanded clones.

CDR3 DNA: TGTGCCAGCAGCGTAGGGACTAGAAACGAGCAGTACTTC
CDR3 protein: CASSVGTRNEQYF
V gene: TRBV9
J gene: TRBJ2-7
D gene: TRBD2
clone size: few

CDR3 DNA: TGTGCCATCAGTGAGACTGGGAGGCGGGAGAATTCGAATGAGCAGTTCTTC
CDR3 protein: CAISETGRRENSNEQFF
V gene: TRBV10-3
J gene: TRBJ2-1
D gene: TRBD2
clone size: .

CDR3 DNA: TGTGCCAGCAGCTTAGGGATAACAGGGGGGCCCAGGGAGACCCAGTACTTC
CDR3 protein: CASSLGITGGPRETQYF
V gene: TRBV11-2
J gene: TRBJ2-5
D gene: TRBD1
clone size: .

CDR3 DNA: TGTGCCTGTTCACAGCCCTCCGGAAACACCATATATTTT
CDR3 protein: CACSQPSGNTIYF
V gene: TRBV2
J gene: TRBJ1-3
D gene: .
clone size: few

CDR3 DNA: TGCGCCAGCAGCCTAGTTGGTTCGAGGGGGCCGGGTGGAAACACCATATATTTT
CDR3 protein: CASSLVGSRGPGGNTIYF
V gene: TRBV4-1
J gene: TRBJ1-3
D gene: TRBD1
clone size: .

CDR3 DNA: TGTGCCAGCAGCTTATCGACGGGGAACACCGGGGAGCTGTTTTTT
CDR3 protein: CASSLSTGNTGELFF
V gene: TRBV5-5
J gene: TRBJ2-2
D gene: .
clone size: few

CDR3 DNA: TGTGCCAGCACCCTGCGGAGTGGCGAAGAAAAACTGTTTTTT
CDR3 protein: CASTLRSGEEKLFF
V gene: TRBV28
J gene: TRBJ1-4
D gene: .
clone size: .

CDR3 DNA: TGTGCCAGCAGAACAGCGGGGGGTGAGCAGTACTTC
CDR3 protein: CASRTAGGEQYF
V gene: TRBV6-1
J gene: TRBJ2-7
D gene: TRBD2
clone size: few

CDR3 DNA: TGTGCCAGCAGCTTAGGGCCAGGGGTAAGGGAGCAGTACTTC
CDR3 protein: CASSLGPGVREQYF
V gene: TRBV7-9
J gene: TRBJ2-5
D gene: .
clone size: once

CDR3 DNA: TGTGCCAGCAGTGCAACAGGGAACAATGGCTACACCTTC
CDR3 protein: CASSATGNNGYTF
V gene: TRBV28
J gene: TRBJ1-2
D gene: .
clone size: .

CDR3 DNA: TGTGCCAGCAGTCTACAGGGGGCGAATGAGCAGTTCTTC
CDR3 protein: CASSLQGANEQFF
V gene: TRBV6-5
J gene: TRBJ2-1
D gene: TRBD1
clone size: .

CDR3 DNA: TGTGCCAGCAGGAACTACAGGACGAACACTGAAGCTTTCTTT
CDR3 protein: CASRNYRTNTEAFF
V gene: TRBV6-6
J gene: TRBJ1-1
D gene: .
clone size: few

CDR3 DNA: TGCGCCAGCAGCGCGGGACAGAGGGAGCGCTACACCTTC
CDR3 protein: CASSAGQRERYTF
V gene: TRBV5-1
J gene: TRBJ1-2
D gene: TRBD1
clone size: .

CDR3 DNA: TGTGCCAGCTCACCAGGGGACAGAAGTGGCGGCTACACCTTC
CDR3 protein: CASSPGDRSGGYTF
V gene: TRBV18
J gene: TRBJ1-2
D gene: TRBD1
clone size: .

CDR3 DNA: TGTGCCAGTAGGGACAGGGGCTCCGGAAACACCATATATTTT
CDR3 protein: CASRDRGSGNTIYF
V gene: TRBV19
J gene: TRBJ1-3
D gene: TRBD1
clone size: .

CDR3 DNA: TGTGCCAGCAGACGAGGACAAGAAGCTTTCTTT
CDR3 protein: CASRRGQEAFF
V gene: TRBV6-5
J gene: TRBJ1-1
D gene: .
clone size: few

CDR3 DNA: TGTGCCAGCAGCTCCATCCAGACAGGAAACTCCTACGAGCAGTACTTC
CDR3 protein: CASSSIQTGNSYEQYF
V gene: TRBV13
J gene: TRBJ2-7
D gene: .
clone size: .

CDR3 DNA: TGTGCCAGTAGTGTTACAGGGTTGGCGGCAGATACGCAGTATTTT
CDR3 protein: CASSVTGLAADTQYF
V gene: TRBV19
J gene: TRBJ2-3
D gene: .
clone size: .

CDR3 DNA: TGCGCCAGCAGCTTACGGACTAGCGGGGGGACAGAGACCCAGTACTTC
CDR3 protein: CASSLRTSGGTETQYF
V gene: TRBV5-1
J gene: TRBJ2-5
D gene: TRBD2
clone size: .

CDR3 DNA: TGTGCCAGCAGTGATCGGACAGGAGTTGAAGCTTTCTTT
CDR3 protein: CASSDRTGVEAFF
V gene: TRBV2
J gene: TRBJ1-1
D gene: TRBD1
clone size: .

CDR3 DNA: TGTGCCACCGGGAGAGACAGACGGAATGAAAAACTGTTTTTT
CDR3 protein: CATGRDRRNEKLFF
V gene: TRBV6-5
J gene: TRBJ1-4
D gene: .
clone size: few

CDR3 DNA: TGTGCCAGCAGCTCCCGGACAGACTCTGGAAACACCATATATTTT
CDR3 protein: CASSSRTDSGNTIYF
V gene: TRBV11-2
J gene: TRBJ1-3
D gene: .
clone size: .

CDR3 DNA: TGCACCTCAACCGGGTTAGCGGGAGGAAACAATGAGCAGTTCTTC
CDR3 protein: CTSTGLAGGNNEQFF
V gene: TRBV29-1
J gene: TRBJ2-1
D gene: TRBD2
clone size: .

CDR3 DNA: TGTGCCAGCAGCTTAGATGGGAGTGGGGATACGCAGTATTTT
CDR3 protein: CASSLDGSGDTQYF
V gene: TRBV7-2
J gene: TRBJ2-3
D gene: .
clone size: few

CDR3 DNA: TGTGCCAGCAGTGCGACAGGGTTCTACAATGAGCAGTTCTTC
CDR3 protein: CASSATGFYNEQFF
V gene: TRBV2
J gene: TRBJ2-1
D gene: TRBD1
clone size: .

CDR3 DNA: TGTGCCAGCAGGGACAGGGTGCATGAAGCTTTCTTT
CDR3 protein: CASRDRVHEAFF
V gene: TRBV6-1
J gene: TRBJ1-1
D gene: TRBD1
clone size: .

CDR3 DNA: TGTGCCAGCAGTGAATCAGGGGCAGGGTCCTACGAGCAGTACTTC
CDR3 protein: CASSESGAGSYEQYF
V gene: TRBV2
J gene: TRBJ2-7
D gene: .
clone size: .

CDR3 DNA: TGTGCCACCAGCAGTGACAGGTCTGCGAACACTGAAGCTTTCTTT
CDR3 protein: CATSSDRSANTEAFF
V gene: TRBV15
J gene: TRBJ1-1
D gene: .
clone size: .

CDR3 DNA: TGTGCCAGCAGTTCCGGACTAGCGAGAGGTGGTGAGCAGTTCTTC
CDR3 protein: CASSSGLARGGEQFF
V gene: TRBV7-9
J gene: TRBJ2-1
D gene: TRBD2
clone size: .

CDR3 DNA: TGTGCCAGCAGTGAAGTCTGGGACAGGGAGGCTAACACCGGGGAGCTGTTTTTT
CDR3 protein: CASSEVWDREANTGELFF
V gene: TRBV2
J gene: TRBJ2-2
D gene: TRBD1
clone size: .

CDR3 DNA: TGTGCCAGTAGTATTCCCCTTCAGGGCTATGGCTACACCTTC
CDR3 protein: CASSIPLQGYGYTF
V gene: TRBV19
J gene: TRBJ1-2
D gene: .
clone size: .

CDR3 DNA: TGTGCCAGCAGTTATAAAGCATCGGATGAGCAGTTCTTC
CDR3 protein: CASSYKASDEQFF
V gene: TRBV27
J gene: TRBJ2-1
D gene: .
clone size: .

CDR3 DNA: TGTGCCAGTAGTATAGACCCAGGGCGGCCTAATGAAAAACTGTTTTTT
CDR3 protein: CASSIDPGRPNEKLFF
V gene: TRBV19
J gene: TRBJ1-4
D gene: .
clone size: .

CDR3 DNA: TGTGCCAGCAGTAAAGCGACTAGCGGGAGGAACTCCTACGAGCAGTACTTC
CDR3 protein: CASSKATSGRNSYEQYF
V gene: TRBV6-1
J gene: TRBJ2-7
D gene: TRBD2
clone size: .

CDR3 DNA: TGTGCCAGCAGCTTACGAGATCAGCCCCAGCATTTT
CDR3 protein: CASSLRDQPQHF
V gene: TRBV13
J gene: TRBJ1-5
D gene: .
clone size: .

CDR3 DNA: TGTGCCAGCAGCAATCCAGCTGAAGCTTTCTTT
CDR3 protein: CASSNPAEAFF
V gene: TRBV6-6
J gene: TRBJ1-1
D gene: .
clone size: .

CDR3 DNA: TGTGCCAGCAGGACGTCGATACAGGGTCCCCACGAGCAGTACTTC
CDR3 protein: CASRTSIQGPHEQYF
V gene: TRBV6-5
J gene: TRBJ2-7
D gene: .
clone size: .

CDR3 DNA: TGTGCCAGTAGTGCCCTGACGGGAGGAAAGACCCAGTACTTC
CDR3 protein: CASSALTGGKTQYF
V gene: TRBV19
J gene: TRBJ2-5
D gene: TRBD2
clone size: .

CDR3 DNA: TGTGCCAGCAGCTACCTCACGGGACAGGGGGACACAGATACGCAGTATTTT
CDR3 protein: CASSYLTGQGDTDTQYF
V gene: TRBV13
J gene: TRBJ2-3
D gene: TRBD1
clone size: .

CDR3 DNA: TGTGCCAGCACCCCCTTAAGAAGGGGGCCCAAGAACACTGAAGCTTTCTTT
CDR3 protein: CASTPLRRGPKNTEAFF
V gene: TRBV27
J gene: TRBJ1-1
D gene: TRBD1
clone size: .

CDR3 DNA: TGTGCCAGCAGCTCAGTCCGTGGGCCCCAGCATTTT
CDR3 protein: CASSSVRGPQHF
V gene: TRBV7-7
J gene: TRBJ1-5
D gene: .
clone size: .

CDR3 DNA: TGTGCCAGCAGCCCCGGACTAGCGGGGGCCAAGGAGCAGTACTTC
CDR3 protein: CASSPGLAGAKEQYF
V gene: TRBV5-6
J gene: TRBJ2-7
D gene: TRBD2
clone size: .